This is a list of T cell receptor beta chains from one sample in a study of blood T cell repertoires in COVID-19. Some clones are missing from TCRdb's copy, which holds only in-frame ones; the method was immunoSEQ multiplex PCR. The table records roughly 220,000 clones, about four fifths of them present only once. Material: PBMCs or T cells enriched from blood (not recorded which). The receptors come from a middle-aged woman with acute COVID-19. Each CDR3 is given with its conserved first and last residue.

TRBV28	17	CASLPGTTPANTGELFF
TRBV19	13	CASTTAEVTEAFF
TRBV6-4	15	CASSDSGGGTDTQYF
TRBV27	14	CASSPGSYGTEAFF
TRBV11-3	14	CASSRPGPSGGQYF
TRBV5-4	15	CASSLDGSMNTEAFF
TRBV7-9	10	CASGSGEAFF
TRBV5-1	14	CASSLDRQGGQLFF
TRBV6-5	14	CASSSYRGHQPQHF
TRBV6-2/TRBV6-3	12	CASSGLAGQQFF
TRBV9	15	CASSPYSLANYGYTF
TRBV7-2	16	CASSLGGQGVNSPLHF
TRBV27	12	CASSPYQGEQYF
TRBV11-2	15	CASSLVRYGGETQYF
TRBV12-3/TRBV12-4	12	CASATGLRGYTF